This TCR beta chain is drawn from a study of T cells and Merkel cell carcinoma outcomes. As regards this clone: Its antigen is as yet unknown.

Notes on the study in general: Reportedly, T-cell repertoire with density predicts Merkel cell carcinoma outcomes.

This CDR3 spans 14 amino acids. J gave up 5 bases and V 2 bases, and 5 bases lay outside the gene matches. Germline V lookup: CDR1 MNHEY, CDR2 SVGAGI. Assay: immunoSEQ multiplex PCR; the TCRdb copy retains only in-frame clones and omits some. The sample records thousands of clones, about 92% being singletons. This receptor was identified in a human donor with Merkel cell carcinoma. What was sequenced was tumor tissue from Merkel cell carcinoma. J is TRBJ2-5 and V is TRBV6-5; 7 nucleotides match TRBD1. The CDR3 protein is CASSYRGGRETQYF. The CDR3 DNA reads TGTGCCAGCAGTTACCGAGGGGGCAGGGAGACCCAGTACTTC.